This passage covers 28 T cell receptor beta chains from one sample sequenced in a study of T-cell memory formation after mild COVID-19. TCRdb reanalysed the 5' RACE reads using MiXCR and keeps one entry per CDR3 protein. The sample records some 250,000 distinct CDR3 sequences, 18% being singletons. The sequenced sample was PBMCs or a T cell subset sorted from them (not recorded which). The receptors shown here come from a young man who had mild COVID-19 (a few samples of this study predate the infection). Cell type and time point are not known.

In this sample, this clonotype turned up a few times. CDR3 region: CASRGRGVTDTQYF. The DNA of the CDR3 is TGCGCCAGCAGAGGGAGAGGGGTCACAGATACGCAGTATTTT. The genes are TRBV4-3 and TRBJ2-3; tentatively, D is TRBD1 or TRBD2 (5 bases each). V was cut by 6 bases and J by 2 bases, with 12 bases left in between. CDR3 length: 14 amino acids. Germline CDR1 is LGHNA and CDR2 is YSLEER.

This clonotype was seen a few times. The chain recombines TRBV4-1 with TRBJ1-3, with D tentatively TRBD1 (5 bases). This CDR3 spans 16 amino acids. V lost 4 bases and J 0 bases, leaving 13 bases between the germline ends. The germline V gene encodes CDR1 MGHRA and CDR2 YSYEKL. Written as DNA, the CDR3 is TGCGCCAGCAGCCCCGCGGTTGGGGGCTCTGGAAACACCATATATTTT. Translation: CASSPAVGGSGNTIYF.

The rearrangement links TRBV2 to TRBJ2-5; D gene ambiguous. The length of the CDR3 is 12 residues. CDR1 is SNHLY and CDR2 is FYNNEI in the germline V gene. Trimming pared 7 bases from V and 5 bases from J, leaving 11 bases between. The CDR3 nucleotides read TGTGCCAGCACGAAGGGAATGGAGACCCAGTACTTC. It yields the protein CASTKGMETQYF.

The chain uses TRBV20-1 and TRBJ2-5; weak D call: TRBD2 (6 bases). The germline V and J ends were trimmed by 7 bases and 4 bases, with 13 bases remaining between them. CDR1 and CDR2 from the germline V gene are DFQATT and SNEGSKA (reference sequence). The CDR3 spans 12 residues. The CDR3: CSEGGDGETQYF. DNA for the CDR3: TGCAGTGAAGGAGGGGACGGAGAGACCCAGTACTTC.

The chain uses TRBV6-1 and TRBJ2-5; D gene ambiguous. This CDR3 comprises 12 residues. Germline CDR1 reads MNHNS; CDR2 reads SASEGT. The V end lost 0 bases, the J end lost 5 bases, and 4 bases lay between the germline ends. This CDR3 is CASSEARETQYF. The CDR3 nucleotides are TGTGCCAGCAGTGAAGCGCGTGAGACCCAGTACTTC.

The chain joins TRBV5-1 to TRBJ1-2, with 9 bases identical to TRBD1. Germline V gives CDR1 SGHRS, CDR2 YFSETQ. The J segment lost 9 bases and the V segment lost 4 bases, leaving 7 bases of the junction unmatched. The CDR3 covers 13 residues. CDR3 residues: CASSRTGVRSYTF. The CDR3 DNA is TGCGCCAGCAGCCGGACAGGGGTTCGCAGCTACACCTTC.

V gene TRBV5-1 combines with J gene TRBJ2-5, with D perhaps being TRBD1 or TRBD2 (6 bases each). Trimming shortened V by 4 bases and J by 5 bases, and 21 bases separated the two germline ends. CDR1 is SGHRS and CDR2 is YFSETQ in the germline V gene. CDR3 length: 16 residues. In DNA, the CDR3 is TGCGCCAGCAGCCGGGGGCAATCAGAATCATCCGAGACCCAGTACTTC. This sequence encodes CASSRGQSESSETQYF.

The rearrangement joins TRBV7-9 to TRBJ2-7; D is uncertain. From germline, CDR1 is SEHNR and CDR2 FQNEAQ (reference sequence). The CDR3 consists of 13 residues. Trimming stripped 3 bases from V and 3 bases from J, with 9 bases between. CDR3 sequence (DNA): TGTGCCAGCAGCTTCGGTTTGGGCTACGAGCAGTACTTC. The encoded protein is CASSFGLGYEQYF.

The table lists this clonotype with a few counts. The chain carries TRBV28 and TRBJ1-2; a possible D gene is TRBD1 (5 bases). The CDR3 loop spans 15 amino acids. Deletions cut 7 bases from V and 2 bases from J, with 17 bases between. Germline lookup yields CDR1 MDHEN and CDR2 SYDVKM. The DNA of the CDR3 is TGTGCCAGCAAGTTTTCGGACATAGAGAACTATGGCTACACCTTC. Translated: CASKFSDIENYGYTF.

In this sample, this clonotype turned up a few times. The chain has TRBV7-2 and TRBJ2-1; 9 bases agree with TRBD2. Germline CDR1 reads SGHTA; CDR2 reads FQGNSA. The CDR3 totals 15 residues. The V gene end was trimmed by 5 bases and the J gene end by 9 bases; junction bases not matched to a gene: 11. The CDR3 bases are TGTGCCAGCAGCGCCCGGTGGCGGGGGGGCGGTGAGCAGTTCTTC. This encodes CASSARWRGGGEQFF.

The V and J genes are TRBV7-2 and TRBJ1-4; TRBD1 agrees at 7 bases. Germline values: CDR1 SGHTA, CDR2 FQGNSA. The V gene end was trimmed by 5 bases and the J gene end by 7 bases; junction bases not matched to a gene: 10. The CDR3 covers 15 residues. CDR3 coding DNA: TGTGCCAGCAGCATTAGCGGCCAGGGGGGTGAAAAACTGTTTTTT. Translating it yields CASSISGQGGEKLFF.

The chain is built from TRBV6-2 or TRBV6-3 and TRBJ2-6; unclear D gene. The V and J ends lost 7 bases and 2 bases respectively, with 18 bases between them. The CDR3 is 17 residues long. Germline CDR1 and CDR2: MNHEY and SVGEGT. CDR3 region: CASIKAGLVPGANVLTF. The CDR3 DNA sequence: TGTGCCAGCATTAAGGCAGGCCTCGTCCCTGGGGCCAACGTCCTGACTTTC.

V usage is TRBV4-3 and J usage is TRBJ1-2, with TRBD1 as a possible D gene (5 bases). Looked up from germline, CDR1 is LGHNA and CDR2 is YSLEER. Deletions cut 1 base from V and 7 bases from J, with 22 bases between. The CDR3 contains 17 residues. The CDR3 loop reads CASSQVRGRNAGRGYTF. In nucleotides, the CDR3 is TGCGCCAGCAGCCAAGTAAGGGGAAGGAATGCAGGCCGTGGCTACACCTTC.

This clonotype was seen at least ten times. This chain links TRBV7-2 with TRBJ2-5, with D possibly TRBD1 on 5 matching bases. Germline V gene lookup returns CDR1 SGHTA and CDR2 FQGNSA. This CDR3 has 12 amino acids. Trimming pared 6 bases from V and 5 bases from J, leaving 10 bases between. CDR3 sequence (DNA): TGTGCCAGCAGGGGAAGGGGTGAGACCCAGTACTTC. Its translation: CASRGRGETQYF. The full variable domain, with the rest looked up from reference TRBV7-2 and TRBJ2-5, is GAGVSQSPSNKVTEKGKDVELRCDPISGHTALYWYRQSLGQGLEFLIYFQGNSAPDKSGLPSDRFSAERTGGSVSTLTIQRTQQEDSAVYLCASRGRGETQYFGPGTRLLVL.

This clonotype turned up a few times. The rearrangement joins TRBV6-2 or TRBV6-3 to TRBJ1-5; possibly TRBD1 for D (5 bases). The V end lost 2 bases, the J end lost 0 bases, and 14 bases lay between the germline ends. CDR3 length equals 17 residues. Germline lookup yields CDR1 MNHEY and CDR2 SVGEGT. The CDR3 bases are TGTGCCAGCAGTTACCCACCGACAGTAAATAGCAATCAGCCCCAGCATTTT. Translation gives CASSYPPTVNSNQPQHF.

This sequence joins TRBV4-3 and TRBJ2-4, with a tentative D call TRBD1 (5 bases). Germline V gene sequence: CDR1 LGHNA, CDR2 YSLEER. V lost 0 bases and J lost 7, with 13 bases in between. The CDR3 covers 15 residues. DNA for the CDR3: TGCGCCAGCAGCCAAGACGCGCAGGGCGAGAACATTCAGTACTTC. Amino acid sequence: CASSQDAQGENIQYF.

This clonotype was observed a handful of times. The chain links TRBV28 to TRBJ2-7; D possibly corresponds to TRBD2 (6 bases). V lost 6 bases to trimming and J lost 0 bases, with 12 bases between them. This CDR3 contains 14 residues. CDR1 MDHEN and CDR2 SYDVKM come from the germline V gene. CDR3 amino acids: CASSGGGDSYEQYV. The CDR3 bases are TGTGCCAGCAGCGGCGGAGGGGACTCCTACGAGCAGTACGTC.

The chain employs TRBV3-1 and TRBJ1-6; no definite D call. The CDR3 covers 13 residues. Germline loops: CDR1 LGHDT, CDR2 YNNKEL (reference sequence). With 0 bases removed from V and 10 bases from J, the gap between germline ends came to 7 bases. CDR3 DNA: TGTGCCAGCAGCCAAGATCTTTGGTCACCCCTCCACTTT. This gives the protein CASSQDLWSPLHF.

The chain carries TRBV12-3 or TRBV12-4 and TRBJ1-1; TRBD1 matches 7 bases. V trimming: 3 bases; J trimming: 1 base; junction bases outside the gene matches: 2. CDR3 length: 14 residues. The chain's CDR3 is CASSLRDRNTEAFF. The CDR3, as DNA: TGTGCCAGCAGTTTGAGGGACAGGAACACTGAAGCTTTCTTT.

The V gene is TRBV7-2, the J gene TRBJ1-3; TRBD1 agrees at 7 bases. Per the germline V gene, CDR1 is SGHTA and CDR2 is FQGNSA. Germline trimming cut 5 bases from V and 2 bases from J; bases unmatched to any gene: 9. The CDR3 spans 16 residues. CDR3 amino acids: CASSQENRGPGNTIYF. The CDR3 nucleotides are TGTGCCAGCAGCCAAGAGAACAGGGGCCCTGGAAACACCATATATTTT.

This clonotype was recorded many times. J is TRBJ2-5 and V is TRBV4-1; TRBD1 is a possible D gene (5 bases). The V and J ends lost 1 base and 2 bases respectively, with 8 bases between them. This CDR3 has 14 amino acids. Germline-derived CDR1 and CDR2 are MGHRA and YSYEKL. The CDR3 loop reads CASSQVRGQETQYF. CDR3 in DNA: TGCGCCAGCAGCCAAGTAAGGGGTCAAGAGACCCAGTACTTC.

CDR3 DNA sequence: TGTGCCAGCAGTTTAGATATTTTCGGCAGGGAGGCCGGTGGCTACACCTTC. Residues: CASSLDIFGREAGGYTF. The V call is TRBV12-3 or TRBV12-4, the J call TRBJ1-2, with D maybe TRBD1 (5 bases). The CDR3 spans 17 residues. V was clipped by 1 base and J by 7 bases, with 22 bases between them.

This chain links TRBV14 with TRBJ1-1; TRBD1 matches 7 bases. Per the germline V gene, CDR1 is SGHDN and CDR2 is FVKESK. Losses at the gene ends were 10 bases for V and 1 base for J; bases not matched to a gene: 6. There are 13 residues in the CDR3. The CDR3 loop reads CATSGQQNTEAFF. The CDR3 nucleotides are TGTGCCACCTCGGGACAGCAGAACACTGAAGCTTTCTTT.

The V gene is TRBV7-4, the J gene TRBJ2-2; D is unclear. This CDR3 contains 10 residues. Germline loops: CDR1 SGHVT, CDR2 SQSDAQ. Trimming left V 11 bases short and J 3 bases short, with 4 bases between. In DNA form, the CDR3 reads TGTGCCGGCGACACCGGGGAGCTGTTTTTT. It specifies CAGDTGELFF.

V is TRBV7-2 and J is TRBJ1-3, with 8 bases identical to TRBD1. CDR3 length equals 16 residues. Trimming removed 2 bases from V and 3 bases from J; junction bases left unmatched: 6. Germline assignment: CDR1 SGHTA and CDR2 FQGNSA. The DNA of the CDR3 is TGTGCCAGCAGCTTAACACAGGGGGTCCTTGGAAACACCATATATTTT. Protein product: CASSLTQGVLGNTIYF.

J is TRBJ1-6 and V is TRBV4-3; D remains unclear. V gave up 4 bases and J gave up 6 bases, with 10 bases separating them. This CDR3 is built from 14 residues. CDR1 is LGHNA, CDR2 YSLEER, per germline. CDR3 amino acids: CASSPSGVNSPLHF. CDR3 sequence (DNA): TGCGCCAGCAGCCCGTCCGGGGTTAATTCACCCCTCCACTTT.

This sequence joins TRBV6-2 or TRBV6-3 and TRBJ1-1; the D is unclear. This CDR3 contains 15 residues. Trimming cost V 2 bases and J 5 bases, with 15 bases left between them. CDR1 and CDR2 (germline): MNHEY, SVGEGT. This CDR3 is CASSYRPPAGTEAFF. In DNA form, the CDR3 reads TGTGCCAGCAGTTACCGCCCGCCTGCTGGGACTGAAGCTTTCTTT.

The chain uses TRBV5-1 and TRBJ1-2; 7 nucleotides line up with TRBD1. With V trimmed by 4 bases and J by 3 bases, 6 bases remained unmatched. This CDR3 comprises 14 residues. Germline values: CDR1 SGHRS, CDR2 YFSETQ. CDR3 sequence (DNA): TGCGCCAGCAGCCCATCAGGGGGGGACTATGGCTACACCTTC. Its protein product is CASSPSGGDYGYTF.